Below, 24 T cell receptor beta chains from the same sample are listed, as sequenced in a study of T cells in Graves' hyperthyroidism and ophthalmopathy. RNA transcripts were the template for amplifying TCR beta CDR3 regions. With the HTBI primer set, the TCR CDR3 went through a first round of RT-PCR. TCRdb re-analysed the multiplex PCR reads in MiXCR, keeping a single row per CDR3 protein. Among over 500,000 distinct CDR3 sequences listed, 17% were seen once. Sequenced material: blood. These receptors all come from a woman under 30 with Graves' ophthalmopathy.

This clonotype was observed a single time. The CDR3 DNA reads TGCAGTGCTAGCCCCCCTTGGGGCATGAACACTGAAGCTTTCTTT. This codes for CSASPPWGMNTEAFF. The rearrangement links TRBV20-1 to TRBJ1-1; D is perhaps TRBD1 (5 bases). Deletions cut 3 bases from V and 0 bases from J, with 14 bases between. The CDR3 has 15 amino acids. Germline values: CDR1 DFQATT, CDR2 SNEGSKA (reference sequence).

This clonotype came up many times. The chain carries TRBV20-1 and TRBJ1-1; D uncertain. The V end lost 5 bases, the J end lost 0 bases, and 10 bases lay between the germline ends. The length of the CDR3 is 13 residues. CDR1 and CDR2 from the germline V gene are DFQATT and SNEGSKA (reference sequence). CDR3 DNA: TGCAGTGCTCGACACTTCATGAACACTGAAGCTTTCTTT. Translation: CSARHFMNTEAFF.

This clonotype was seen more than once but under ten times. The chain has TRBV6-2 or TRBV6-3 and TRBJ1-1, with D possibly matching TRBD1 (5 bases). This CDR3 spans 12 amino acids. V shed 5 bases and J shed 11 bases, with 15 bases lying between them. CDR1 is MNHEY, CDR2 SVGEGT, per germline. The CDR3 bases are TGTGCCAGCAGTCCCCTTGGGACTACGGCTTTCTTT. It is translated as CASSPLGTTAFF.

The table lists this clonotype with many counts. This chain links TRBV7-2 with TRBJ2-1, with TRBD2 identical over 7 bases. Germline values: CDR1 SGHTA, CDR2 FQGNSA. V was pared by 6 bases and J by 0 bases, with 8 bases of the junction left unmatched. The CDR3 loop spans 16 amino acids. Written as DNA, the CDR3 is TGTGCCAGCAGACCCCGAGCGGGAAGCTCCTACAATGAGCAGTTCTTC. Translating it yields CASRPRAGSSYNEQFF.

This clonotype showed up just a few times. This may be a read error, as it is one base from a much larger clone. The chain has TRBV5-6 and TRBJ1-1; D ambiguous. Trimming pared 2 bases from V and 6 bases from J, leaving 17 bases between. CDR1 is SGHDT and CDR2 is YYEEEE in the germline V gene. The CDR3 is 15 amino acids. In DNA, the CDR3 is TGTGCCAGCAGCTTAGTTGGGCAGGTACCTCCTGAAGCTTTCTTT. Residues: CASSLVGQVPPEAFF.

This clonotype was counted at least ten times. The chain carries TRBV28 and TRBJ1-6, with TRBD1 matching over 8 bases. Germline V CDR1 and CDR2: MDHEN, SYDVKM. The CDR3 spans 15 residues. Trimming removed 6 bases from V and 1 base from J; junction bases left unmatched: 2. CDR3 coding DNA: TGTGCCAGCAGCAGGGGGCCATCCTATAATTCACCCCTCCACTTT. Encoded protein: CASSRGPSYNSPLHF.

This clonotype was seen a few times. This chain connects TRBV9 to TRBJ2-1; a possible D gene is TRBD1 (6 bases). The germline CDR1 and CDR2 sequences are SGDLS and YYNGEE. Trimming took off 4 bases at V and 4 bases at J, with 15 bases between the two ends. This CDR3 contains 15 residues. CDR3 protein: CASSRTTGPYNEQFF. The CDR3, as DNA: TGTGCCAGCAGCAGGACGACAGGCCCTTACAATGAGCAGTTCTTC. Combining the CDR3 with reference TRBV9 and TRBJ2-1 gives the whole variable domain DSGVTQTPKHLITATGQRVTLRCSPRSGDLSVYWYQQSLDQGLQFLIQYYNGEERAKGNILERFSAQQFPDLHSELNLSSLELGDSALYFCASSRTTGPYNEQFFGPGTRLTVL.

This clonotype was observed a few times. This chain uses TRBV30 with TRBJ2-7, with TRBD1 as a possible D gene (5 bases). The CDR3 is 12 residues long. From germline, CDR1 is GTSNPN and CDR2 SVGIG (reference sequence). The germline V and J ends were trimmed by 0 bases and 3 bases, with 6 bases remaining between them. Here the CDR3 DNA reads TGTGCCTGGAGTGTAGGGGACTACGAGCAGTACTTC. This encodes CAWSVGDYEQYF.

This clonotype came up many times. The J gene is TRBJ1-5, the V gene TRBV6-1; 8 bases are shared with TRBD1. In germline, CDR1 is MNHNS, CDR2 SASEGT. This CDR3 has 18 amino acids. Trimming at V came to 6 bases and at J to 7 bases, leaving 20 bases not matched to a gene. DNA of the CDR3: TGTGCCAGCAGCCCGTTGACAGGGGAGGCACCTGAAGGACAGCCCCAGCATTTT. Its protein is CASSPLTGEAPEGQPQHF.

This chain uses TRBV6-1 with TRBJ1-5; weak D call: TRBD1 (5 bases). CDR1 and CDR2 from the germline V gene are MNHNS and SASEGT. CDR3 length: 14 residues. Trimming took 8 bases from V and 4 from J, leaving 15 bases between them. The CDR3 nucleotides read TGTGCCAGCGGCGCGAGGGGTGGGAATCAGCCCCAGCATTTT. It encodes CASGARGGNQPQHF.

The chain employs TRBV4-1 and TRBJ1-4; 9 bases fit TRBD1. Germline V gene lookup returns CDR1 MGHRA and CDR2 YSYEKL. The CDR3 consists of 16 residues. The V gene end was trimmed by 7 bases and the J gene end by 4 bases; junction bases not matched to a gene: 10. DNA of the CDR3: TGCGCCAGCACAACGGGACAGGGTGGGAATAATGAAAAACTGTTTTTT. Its protein product is CASTTGQGGNNEKLFF.

This clonotype was seen ten or more times. The chain combines TRBV6-6 with TRBJ1-5; no clear D gene. The CDR3 is 13 amino acids. Trimming shortened V by 0 bases and J by 7 bases, and 7 bases separated the two germline ends. Germline CDR1 and CDR2: MNHNY and SVGAGI (reference sequence). CDR3 loop: CASSYSLVQPQHF. The CDR3 nucleotides are TGTGCCAGCAGTTACTCCCTGGTGCAGCCCCAGCATTTT.

On this clonotype: This may be a read error: a much more frequent sequence differs by one nucleotide. The chain uses TRBV5-1 and TRBJ1-1; no clear D gene. The CDR3 spans 14 residues. Germline CDR1 SGHRS, CDR2 YFSETQ. Deletions cut 3 bases from V and 2 bases from J, with 11 bases between. The CDR3 DNA sequence: TGCGCCAGCAGCTCGGGATCGACCAACACTGAAGCTTTCTTT. Amino acid sequence: CASSSGSTNTEAFF.

This clonotype has ten or more counts. This sequence joins TRBV28 and TRBJ1-2; D is undetermined. Trimming stripped 2 bases from V and 4 bases from J, with 14 bases between. This CDR3 has 15 amino acids. Germline V gene lookup returns CDR1 MDHEN and CDR2 SYDVKM. CDR3 in DNA: TGTGCCAGCAGTTTAGTGGTTGTCATGGGCTATGGCTACACCTTC. It translates to CASSLVVVMGYGYTF.

CDR3 bases: TGTGCCAGCATTAGGGACCTATACAATGAGCAGTTCTTC. Translating it yields CASIRDLYNEQFF. The gene calls are TRBV6-2 or TRBV6-3 and TRBJ2-1; D may be TRBD1 or TRBD2 (5 bases each). The V gene's germline CDR1 is MNHEY and CDR2 SVGEGT. Trimming removed 7 bases at V and 4 bases at J, with 11 bases between. The CDR3 loop spans 13 amino acids.

The rearrangement links TRBV5-6 to TRBJ2-1; 13 bases match TRBD2. V dropped 2 bases and J dropped 8; count of bases not matched to a gene: 16. Germline CDR1 and CDR2: SGHDT and YYEEEE. CDR3 length: 19 amino acids. The chain's CDR3 is CASSLAGTGRTSGGHEQFF. The DNA of the CDR3 is TGTGCCAGCAGCTTAGCAGGGACAGGGAGGACTAGCGGGGGCCATGAGCAGTTCTTC.

This clonotype was seen only a few times. This chain uses TRBV20-1 with TRBJ1-1, with 10 bases matching TRBD1. The CDR3 loop spans 16 amino acids. The V and J ends lost 0 bases and 4 bases, in that order; junction bases with no gene match: 8. Germline CDR1 reads DFQATT; CDR2 reads SNEGSKA (reference sequence). The CDR3 nucleotides read TGCAGTGCTAGAGAGTCCGACAGGGGGCTTGGCACTGAAGCTTTCTTT. This encodes CSARESDRGLGTEAFF.

This clonotype was seen more than once but under ten times. CDR3 in amino acids: CASSYELVETQYF. The CDR3 nucleotides are TGTGCCAGCAGTTACGAGCTAGTGGAGACCCAGTACTTC. The chain uses TRBV6-6 and TRBJ2-5, with D uncertain. Trimming pared 2 bases from V and 5 bases from J, leaving 9 bases between. The germline CDR1 and CDR2 sequences are MNHNY and SVGAGI (reference sequence). CDR3 length equals 13 residues.

This clonotype has only a few counts. The V and J genes are TRBV30 and TRBJ1-1; no clear D. Germline V gene data show CDR1 as GTSNPN and CDR2 as SVGIG (reference sequence). V gave up 5 bases and J gave up 0 bases, with 10 bases separating them. The CDR3 length is 13 residues. Here the CDR3 DNA reads TGTGCCTGGGCGTTAAAAATGAACACTGAAGCTTTCTTT. Protein product: CAWALKMNTEAFF.

The sample holds many counts of this clonotype. V gene TRBV5-1 combines with J gene TRBJ2-3; D is unresolved. Trimming left V 0 bases short and J 2 bases short, with 10 bases between. The germline CDR1 and CDR2 sequences are SGHRS and YFSETQ. There are 15 residues in the CDR3. In DNA, the CDR3 is TGCGCCAGCAGCTTGGGAGGACGTCTCACAGATACGCAGTATTTT. Translation: CASSLGGRLTDTQYF. The entire variable domain, with the rest obtained from reference TRBV5-1 and TRBJ2-3, is as follows: KAGVTQTPRYLIKTRGQQVTLSCSPISGHRSVSWYQQTPGQGLQFLFEYFSETQRNKGNFPGRFSGRQFSNSRSEMNVSTLELGDSALYLCASSLGGRLTDTQYFGPGTRLTVL.

This clonotype has only a few counts. The rearrangement links TRBV27 to TRBJ1-2, with D possibly TRBD1 on 5 matching bases. Germline-derived CDR1 and CDR2 are MNHEY and SMNVEV (reference sequence). The V and J ends lost 3 bases and 8 bases respectively, with 13 bases between them. This CDR3 region has 13 residues. The CDR3 DNA follows: TGTGCCAGCAGTTTCGGTCAGGGCGGCGGCTACACCTTC. This sequence encodes CASSFGQGGGYTF.

The chain uses TRBV20-1 and TRBJ1-2; D not certain. CDR3 size: 16 residues. V shed 1 base and J shed 1 base, with 16 bases lying between them. Germline loops: CDR1 DFQATT, CDR2 SNEGSKA (reference sequence). Written as DNA, the CDR3 is TGCAGTGCTAGAGGTCCGACGGAGCTCTTTAACTATGGCTACACCTTC. This codes for CSARGPTELFNYGYTF.

This clonotype was seen at least ten times. CDR3 DNA: TGTGCCAGCAGTCGGGGAGGTCAAGAGACCCAGTACTTC. Protein product: CASSRGGQETQYF. The chain joins TRBV11-2 to TRBJ2-5, with D perhaps TRBD2 (6 bases). Germline V gene sequence: CDR1 SGHAT, CDR2 FQNNGV. The V end lost 6 bases, the J end lost 2 bases, and 10 bases lay between the germline ends. The CDR3 totals 13 residues. The variable domain in full, completed from reference TRBV11-2 and TRBJ2-5, reads EAGVAQSPRYKIIEKRQSVAFWCNPISGHATLYWYQQILGQGPKLLIQFQNNGVVDDSQLPKDRFSAERLKGVDSTLKIQPAKLEDSAVYLCASSRGGQETQYFGPGTRLLVL.

This clonotype was detected many times. V is TRBV18 and J is TRBJ2-5, with D uncertain. The germline V gene encodes CDR1 KGHSH and CDR2 LQKENI. The CDR3 length is 11 residues. Trimming removed 3 bases at V and 5 bases at J, with 4 bases between. The CDR3 DNA is TGTGCCAGCTCACCTTTCGAGACCCAGTACTTC. Its protein product is CASSPFETQYF. Full variable domain (remainder filled in from reference TRBV18 and TRBJ2-5): NAGVMQNPRHLVRRRGQEARLRCSPMKGHSHVYWYRQLPEEGLKFMVYLQKENIIDESGMPKERFSAEFPKEGPSILRIQQVVRGDSAAYFCASSPFETQYFGPGTRLLVL.